These T cell receptor beta chains were read from a single sample in a study of blood T cells in healthy people across ages. Each CDR3 protein is one row after TCRdb ran MiXCR on the 5' RACE reads. The table shows fewer than 1,000,000 distinct CDR3 sequences, with 46% occurring only once. The sequencing sample was made of blood. The origin of the receptors is a man of 80 years or more in good health. Both conserved end residues are part of each CDR3. Fields, in order: CDR3 DNA, CDR3 protein, clone size, V gene, D gene, J gene. D genes are given only for firm matches. Size values are once, few and many counts, or a class for expanded clones, and some rows have none.

TGTGCCAGCAGTTTAATAGGCCGACTAGCGGGAGTTCGTGAGCAGTTCTTC | CASSLIGRLAGVREQFF | . | TRBV28 | TRBD2 | TRBJ2-1
TGTGCCAGCAGCCCCGGACTAATGAATGAGCAGTTCTTC | CASSPGLMNEQFF | . | TRBV3-1 | . | TRBJ2-1
TGTGCCACCAGCCCAGGGGGTTACCAAGAGACCCAGTACTTC | CATSPGGYQETQYF | few | TRBV24-1 | TRBD1 | TRBJ2-5
TGTGCCAGCAGTTTATCAGGGTCCTACTCTGGAAACACCATATATTTT | CASSLSGSYSGNTIYF | . | TRBV27 | . | TRBJ1-3
TGCGCCAGCAGCCAAACCGAAGGCGGGGCCCTAGCCAAAAACATTCAGTACTTC | CASSQTEGGALAKNIQYF | . | TRBV4-1 | . | TRBJ2-4
TGTGCCAGCAGCTTAGCCCCTCCGGGGGATGGCTACACCTTC | CASSLAPPGDGYTF | . | TRBV7-2 | . | TRBJ1-2
TGTGCCATCAGTGAGTCGGTCAGGGAAGCCCACAATGAGCAGTTCTTC | CAISESVREAHNEQFF | . | TRBV10-3 | . | TRBJ2-1
TGTGCCAGCAGAGATGACAGGGGCGGTAACTATGGCTACACCTTC | CASRDDRGGNYGYTF | many | TRBV25-1 | TRBD1 | TRBJ1-2
TGTGCCAGCAGCTTAGGGGCTCAATCGCCCCTCCACTTT | CASSLGAQSPLHF | . | TRBV7-2 | . | TRBJ1-6
TGCGCCAGCAGCCTTGGACATTCCTTAAGCACAGATACGCAGTATTTT | CASSLGHSLSTDTQYF | . | TRBV5-1 | . | TRBJ2-3
TGTGCCAGCAGAGCCGGATCCGGAGCCAATTCACCCCTCCACTTT | CASRAGSGANSPLHF | many | TRBV12-3/TRBV12-4 | . | TRBJ1-6
TGCGCCAGCAGCCAAGAAGTAGCTGTTCGCTCCTACAATGAGCAGTTCTTC | CASSQEVAVRSYNEQFF | many | TRBV4-3 | . | TRBJ2-1
TGCAGTGCTAGGAACCGGCTAGCGGGTTTCCAAGAGACCCAGTACTTC | CSARNRLAGFQETQYF | . | TRBV20-1 | TRBD2 | TRBJ2-5
TGCGCCAGCAGCAGGGACGGATATAGCAATCAGCCCCAGCATTTT | CASSRDGYSNQPQHF | . | TRBV5-1 | . | TRBJ1-5
TGCGCCAGCAGCTGGGCCCGGGAATATGAGCAGTTCTTC | CASSWAREYEQFF | . | TRBV5-1 | . | TRBJ2-1
TGTGCCAGCAGCCCCCTCCCAAGGGGCGGAGTAGGCACCGGGGAGCTGTTTTTT | CASSPLPRGGVGTGELFF | . | TRBV9 | . | TRBJ2-2
TGTGCCAGCAGCCAGCCGGCACAGGACAGGGTAGTTGAGGAGACCCAGTACTTC | CASSQPAQDRVVEETQYF | once | TRBV5-6 | TRBD1 | TRBJ2-5
TGTGCCAGCAGCGCAACGCGGACAGGTGGCTTCTACGAGCAGTACTTC | CASSATRTGGFYEQYF | many | TRBV7-6 | TRBD1 | TRBJ2-7
TGTGCCAGCAGCTTATCGGGCAATGGGCAGTTCTTC | CASSLSGNGQFF | . | TRBV7-2 | . | TRBJ2-1
TGCGCCAGCAGCTACGGACAGGACCGCACAGATACGCAGTATTTT | CASSYGQDRTDTQYF | once | TRBV5-1 | TRBD1 | TRBJ2-3
TGTGCCGGCAATCCCGCCCCTGACGGATTGATGGAGACCCAGTACTTC | CAGNPAPDGLMETQYF | . | TRBV6-2/TRBV6-3 | . | TRBJ2-5
TGCAGCGTTTTAGCCGGGACAGGGGTCCAAAAACTGTTTTTT | CSVLAGTGVQKLFF | few | TRBV29-1 | TRBD1 | TRBJ1-4
TGTGCCAGCAAGTCGAGCGGAAACACCGGGGAGCTGTTTTTT | CASKSSGNTGELFF | . | TRBV2 | . | TRBJ2-2